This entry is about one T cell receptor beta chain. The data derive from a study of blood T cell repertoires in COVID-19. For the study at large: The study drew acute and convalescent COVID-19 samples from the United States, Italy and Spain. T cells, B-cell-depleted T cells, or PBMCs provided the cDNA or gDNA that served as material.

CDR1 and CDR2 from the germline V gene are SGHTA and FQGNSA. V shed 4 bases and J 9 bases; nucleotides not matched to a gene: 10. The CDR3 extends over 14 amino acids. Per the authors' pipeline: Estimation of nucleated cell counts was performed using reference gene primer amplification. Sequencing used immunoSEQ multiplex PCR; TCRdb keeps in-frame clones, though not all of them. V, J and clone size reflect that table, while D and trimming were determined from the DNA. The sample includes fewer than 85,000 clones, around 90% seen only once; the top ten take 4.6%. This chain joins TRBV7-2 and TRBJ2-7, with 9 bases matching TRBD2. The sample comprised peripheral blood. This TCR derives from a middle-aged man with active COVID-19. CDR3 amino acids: CASSSSSGGFAQYF. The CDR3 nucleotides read TGTGCCAGCAGCTCCTCAAGCGGGGGGTTTGCGCAGTACTTC. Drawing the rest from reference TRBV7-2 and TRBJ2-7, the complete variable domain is GAGVSQSPSNKVTEKGKDVELRCDPISGHTALYWYRQSLGQGLEFLIYFQGNSAPDKSGLPSDRFSAERTGGSVSTLTIQRTQQEDSAVYLCASSSSSGGFAQYFGPGTRLTVT.